This is a list of T cell receptor beta chains from one sample in a study of blood T cell repertoires in COVID-19. Libraries were prepared by immunoSEQ multiplex PCR; TCRdb keeps only in-frame clonotypes and omits some of them. The sample includes some 180,000 clones, 80% to 85% of them seen just once. The sample was peripheral blood. All receptors come from a woman in her thirties or forties with COVID-19, enrolled during active disease. Both conserved end residues are part of each CDR3. The D gene is left open where the match is weak. Expanded clones get a size class; other rows say once, few or many, or leave the size out.

V gene: TRBV3-1/TRBV3-2; J gene: TRBJ2-5; clone size: NA; D gene: NA; CDR3 DNA: TGTGCCAGCAGCCAAGATCTGGCAGGCTACCAAGAGACCCAGTACTTC; CDR3 protein: CASSQDLAGYQETQYF
V gene: TRBV9; J gene: TRBJ1-1; clone size: few; D gene: TRBD1; CDR3 DNA: TGTGCCAGCAGTCAGGGGGGATTCACTGAAGCTTTCTTT; CDR3 protein: CASSQGGFTEAFF
V gene: TRBV24-1; J gene: TRBJ1-2; clone size: NA; D gene: NA; CDR3 DNA: TGTGCCACCAGTGCGGGGAATGACTATGGCTACACCTTC; CDR3 protein: CATSAGNDYGYTF
V gene: TRBV5-1; J gene: TRBJ2-1; clone size: few; D gene: TRBD2; CDR3 DNA: TGCGCCAGTGTCAATGGGGGGGCCTACAATGAGCAGTTCTTC; CDR3 protein: CASVNGGAYNEQFF
V gene: TRBV5-1; J gene: TRBJ2-2; clone size: NA; D gene: TRBD2; CDR3 DNA: TGCGCCAGCAGCTTGGCAAGGACTAGCGGGAGAGGGGAGCTGTTTTTT; CDR3 protein: CASSLARTSGRGELFF
V gene: TRBV12-5; J gene: TRBJ1-4; clone size: NA; D gene: TRBD1; CDR3 DNA: TGTGCTAGTGGCCTGGGACAGACAATTGAAAAACTGTTTTTT; CDR3 protein: CASGLGQTIEKLFF
V gene: TRBV7-8; J gene: TRBJ1-1; clone size: few; D gene: TRBD1; CDR3 DNA: TGTGCCAGCAGCTCGACAGGGAGGAACACTGAAGCTTTCTTT; CDR3 protein: CASSSTGRNTEAFF
V gene: TRBV20-1; J gene: TRBJ1-2; clone size: NA; D gene: NA; CDR3 DNA: TGCAGTGGCAGGGGAGGGGTTGCGGCCACCTTC; CDR3 protein: CSGRGGVAATF
V gene: TRBV6-4; J gene: TRBJ2-1; clone size: NA; D gene: TRBD2; CDR3 DNA: TGTGCCAGCAGTGAATTAGCGGGATCGCATGAGCAGTTCTTC; CDR3 protein: CASSELAGSHEQFF
V gene: TRBV29-1; J gene: TRBJ1-5; clone size: NA; D gene: NA; CDR3 DNA: TGCAGCGTTGAAGACGGTTTCGGGCAGCCCCAGCATTTT; CDR3 protein: CSVEDGFGQPQHF
V gene: TRBV14; J gene: TRBJ2-7; clone size: NA; D gene: TRBD1; CDR3 DNA: TGTGCCAGCAGCCGCGGGGACAGGGGGTCCTCCGAGCAGTACTTC; CDR3 protein: CASSRGDRGSSEQYF
V gene: TRBV28; J gene: TRBJ2-7; clone size: NA; D gene: TRBD1; CDR3 DNA: TGTGCCAGCAGTTCCCGGGACAGCCCCTACGAGCAGTACTTC; CDR3 protein: CASSSRDSPYEQYF
V gene: TRBV7-6; J gene: TRBJ1-3; clone size: NA; D gene: NA; CDR3 DNA: TGTGCCAGCAGCTTAGGACACTCTTACTCTGGAAACACCATATATTTT; CDR3 protein: CASSLGHSYSGNTIYF
V gene: TRBV3-1/TRBV3-2; J gene: TRBJ2-2; clone size: NA; D gene: NA; CDR3 DNA: TGTGCCAGCAGGGAAAGAAGACAGAGCTACACCGGGGAGCTGTTTTTT; CDR3 protein: CASRERRQSYTGELFF
V gene: TRBV27; J gene: TRBJ2-3; clone size: NA; D gene: TRBD2; CDR3 DNA: TGTGCCAGCAGTCTGACTAGCGGTAGCACAGATACGCAGTATTTT; CDR3 protein: CASSLTSGSTDTQYF
V gene: TRBV7-9; J gene: TRBJ2-3; clone size: few; D gene: TRBD2; CDR3 DNA: TGTGCCAGCAGGGATGGCGGGAGAATCGCAGATACGCAGTATTTT; CDR3 protein: CASRDGGRIADTQYF
V gene: TRBV5-5; J gene: TRBJ2-3; clone size: NA; D gene: NA; CDR3 DNA: TGTGCCAGCAGCTTATACACAGATACGCAGTATTTT; CDR3 protein: CASSLYTDTQYF
V gene: TRBV24-1; J gene: TRBJ1-3; clone size: NA; D gene: NA; CDR3 DNA: TGTGCCACCAGTGAGGCGGGCTCTGGAAACACCATATATTTT; CDR3 protein: CATSEAGSGNTIYF
V gene: TRBV3-1/TRBV3-2; J gene: TRBJ1-1; clone size: NA; D gene: NA; CDR3 DNA: TGTGCCAGCAGCGGTACGCCGGGTCCCGGGGGCACTGAAGCTTTCTTT; CDR3 protein: CASSGTPGPGGTEAFF
V gene: TRBV7-3; J gene: TRBJ1-1; clone size: NA; D gene: NA; CDR3 DNA: TGTGCCAGCAGCTTAGCCCCTACCAACACTGAAGCTTTCTTT; CDR3 protein: CASSLAPTNTEAFF
V gene: TRBV6-5; J gene: TRBJ1-1; clone size: NA; D gene: NA; CDR3 DNA: TGTGCCAGCAGTTACTCGGGGGGTTTGGCTTTCTTT; CDR3 protein: CASSYSGGLAFF
V gene: TRBV15; J gene: TRBJ2-2; clone size: NA; D gene: TRBD2; CDR3 DNA: TGTGCCACAGCTACTAGCGGGAGCCTCGGCGGGGAGCTGTTTTTT; CDR3 protein: CATATSGSLGGELFF
V gene: TRBV11-2; J gene: TRBJ2-3; clone size: NA; D gene: TRBD2; CDR3 DNA: TGTGCCAGCAGCTTAGAGACCCGACTAGCGACCCGCACAGATACGCAGTATTTT; CDR3 protein: CASSLETRLATRTDTQYF
V gene: TRBV28; J gene: TRBJ1-2; clone size: NA; D gene: NA; CDR3 DNA: TGTGCCAGCAGTCCCTTCTCACAGGGCAGCGGCTACACCTTC; CDR3 protein: CASSPFSQGSGYTF
V gene: TRBV5-1; J gene: TRBJ2-1; clone size: NA; D gene: NA; CDR3 DNA: TGCGCCAGCAGCTTGTCCCCGTACAATGAGCAGTTCTTC; CDR3 protein: CASSLSPYNEQFF
V gene: TRBV11-3; J gene: TRBJ2-7; clone size: NA; D gene: NA; CDR3 DNA: TGTGCCAGCAGCCCAGATTCAGGGGTTGGGTGGGGGCCGGACGAGCAGTACTTC; CDR3 protein: CASSPDSGVGWGPDEQYF
V gene: TRBV27; J gene: TRBJ2-1; clone size: NA; D gene: NA; CDR3 DNA: TGTGCCAGCAGTCCTAGTTCTTCCAATGAGCAGTTCTTC; CDR3 protein: CASSPSSSNEQFF
V gene: TRBV10-3; J gene: TRBJ2-7; clone size: NA; D gene: TRBD1; CDR3 DNA: TGTGCCATCAGGGCGGGACAGGGCTCTATGGAGCAGTACTTC; CDR3 protein: CAIRAGQGSMEQYF
V gene: TRBV2; J gene: TRBJ1-4; clone size: NA; D gene: TRBD1; CDR3 DNA: TGTGCCAGCTGCCGGGGACAGGGGGCGGGAAAACTGTTTTTT; CDR3 protein: CASCRGQGAGKLFF
V gene: TRBV5-1; J gene: TRBJ1-2; clone size: NA; D gene: NA; CDR3 DNA: TGCGCCAGCAGTGAGTACAGGGTAGCCTATGGCTACACCTTC; CDR3 protein: CASSEYRVAYGYTF
V gene: TRBV2; J gene: TRBJ2-7; clone size: NA; D gene: TRBD1; CDR3 DNA: TGTGCCAGCGGCCGGGACAGCACTTACGAGCAGTACTTC; CDR3 protein: CASGRDSTYEQYF
V gene: TRBV5-6; J gene: TRBJ2-7; clone size: NA; D gene: NA; CDR3 DNA: TGTGCCAGCAGCTTAGGACTACTTGGCTACGAGCAGTACTTC; CDR3 protein: CASSLGLLGYEQYF
V gene: TRBV28; J gene: TRBJ1-2; clone size: NA; D gene: TRBD1; CDR3 DNA: TGTGCCAGCAGGACAGGGCCTGGGGGCTACACCTTC; CDR3 protein: CASRTGPGGYTF
V gene: TRBV5-4; J gene: TRBJ1-5; clone size: NA; D gene: NA; CDR3 DNA: TGTGCCAGCAGCCGCGGGGGAGGGGGTGATCAGCCCCAGCATTTT; CDR3 protein: CASSRGGGGDQPQHF
V gene: TRBV10-1; J gene: TRBJ1-1; clone size: NA; D gene: NA; CDR3 DNA: TGCGCCAGCAGTGACGACCAGGGGATCTGGACCCGGGGGAACACTGAAGCTTTCTTT; CDR3 protein: CASSDDQGIWTRGNTEAFF
V gene: TRBV5-4; J gene: TRBJ2-3; clone size: NA; D gene: NA; CDR3 DNA: TGTGCCAGCAGCTCGCCGGGACGGAGGGCAGATACGCAGTATTTT; CDR3 protein: CASSSPGRRADTQYF
V gene: TRBV13; J gene: TRBJ2-7; clone size: NA; D gene: TRBD1; CDR3 DNA: TGTGCCAGCAGCGCCAGACAGGGGTTAGACTACGAGCAGTACTTC; CDR3 protein: CASSARQGLDYEQYF
V gene: TRBV10-1; J gene: TRBJ1-1; clone size: NA; D gene: TRBD1; CDR3 DNA: TGCGCCAGCAGTGATTCGGACAGGGGAGGGACTGAAGCTTTCTTT; CDR3 protein: CASSDSDRGGTEAFF
V gene: TRBV14; J gene: TRBJ2-5; clone size: NA; D gene: TRBD2; CDR3 DNA: TGTGCCAGCAGCCAAGGGAGACCGGGACTAGCGGGGAATCCAGAGACCCAGTACTTC; CDR3 protein: CASSQGRPGLAGNPETQYF
V gene: TRBV5-1; J gene: TRBJ1-4; clone size: NA; D gene: NA; CDR3 DNA: TGCGCCAGCAGGGCACAGGGTTCTACCCCCGAAAAACTGTTTTTT; CDR3 protein: CASRAQGSTPEKLFF
V gene: TRBV7-9; J gene: TRBJ1-2; clone size: NA; D gene: NA; CDR3 DNA: TGTGCCAGCAGCTTAGAAGTCCAGGGCCATGGCTACACCTTC; CDR3 protein: CASSLEVQGHGYTF
V gene: TRBV4-2; J gene: TRBJ1-6; clone size: medium-sized; D gene: NA; CDR3 DNA: TGTGCCAGCAGCCAAGGGGGGGATAATTCACCCCTCCACTTT; CDR3 protein: CASSQGGDNSPLHF
V gene: TRBV5-1; J gene: TRBJ1-6; clone size: NA; D gene: NA; CDR3 DNA: TGCGCCAGCAGGATGGGGCAGGGCCCCAATTCACCCCTCCACTTT; CDR3 protein: CASRMGQGPNSPLHF
V gene: TRBV7-2; J gene: TRBJ2-7; clone size: NA; D gene: NA; CDR3 DNA: TGTGCCAGCAGCTTACAACCTGAGATCTACGAGCAGTACTTC; CDR3 protein: CASSLQPEIYEQYF
V gene: TRBV5-1; J gene: TRBJ1-5; clone size: NA; D gene: NA; CDR3 DNA: TGCGCCAGCAGCTTGGCCGGGGGGAATCAGCCCCAGCATTTT; CDR3 protein: CASSLAGGNQPQHF
V gene: TRBV12-3/TRBV12-4; J gene: TRBJ1-4; clone size: NA; D gene: TRBD1; CDR3 DNA: TGTGCCAGCAGTTTGGACAGGGATGAAAAACTGTTTTTT; CDR3 protein: CASSLDRDEKLFF
V gene: TRBV6-6; J gene: TRBJ1-2; clone size: NA; D gene: NA; CDR3 DNA: TGTGCCAGCAGGGGGGCGTCAGGGAACTATGGCTACACCTTC; CDR3 protein: CASRGASGNYGYTF
V gene: TRBV12-3/TRBV12-4; J gene: TRBJ2-6; clone size: NA; D gene: NA; CDR3 DNA: TGTGCCAGCAGTTTCGCTGGGGCCAACGTCCTGACTTTC; CDR3 protein: CASSFAGANVLTF
V gene: TRBV11-3; J gene: TRBJ2-7; clone size: NA; D gene: TRBD2; CDR3 DNA: TGTGCCAGCAGCTTAACCGGGACTAGCGGGAGAGGCGAGCAGTACTTC; CDR3 protein: CASSLTGTSGRGEQYF
V gene: TRBV28; J gene: TRBJ1-3; clone size: NA; D gene: NA; CDR3 DNA: TGTGCCAGCAGCCCCTCGGGGAGCTCTGGAAACACCATATATTTT; CDR3 protein: CASSPSGSSGNTIYF
V gene: TRBV27; J gene: TRBJ2-2; clone size: NA; D gene: NA; CDR3 DNA: TGTGCCAGCAGTTTTTCGGTGGGGGCAGGAACCGGGGAGCTGTTTTTT; CDR3 protein: CASSFSVGAGTGELFF